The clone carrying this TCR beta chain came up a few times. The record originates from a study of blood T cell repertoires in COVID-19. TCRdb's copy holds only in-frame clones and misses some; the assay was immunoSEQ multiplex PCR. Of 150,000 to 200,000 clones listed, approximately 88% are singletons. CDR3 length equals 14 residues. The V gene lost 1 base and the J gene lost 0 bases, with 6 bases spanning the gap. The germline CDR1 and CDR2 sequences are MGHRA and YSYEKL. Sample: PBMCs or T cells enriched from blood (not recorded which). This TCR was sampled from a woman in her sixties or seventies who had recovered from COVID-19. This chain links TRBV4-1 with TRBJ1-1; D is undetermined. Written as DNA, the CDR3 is TGCGCCAGCAGCCAAGCGGGAGTGAACACTGAAGCTTTCTTT. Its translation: CASSQAGVNTEAFF.